Following are 32 T cell receptor beta chains from one sample sequenced in a study of blood T cell repertoires in COVID-19. Here immunoSEQ multiplex PCR was the method, and the copy in TCRdb shows in-frame clones only, minus some. The sample has under 300,000 clones; around 83% are singletons. Sample: PBMCs or T cells enriched from blood (not recorded which). The receptors originated from a woman aged 45-59 years who had been exposed to COVID-19.

The V gene is TRBV6-5, the J gene TRBJ1-3; 7 nucleotides match TRBD1. Germline loops: CDR1 MNHEY, CDR2 SVGAGI. CDR3 length equals 15 residues. The J segment lost 4 bases and the V segment lost 6 bases, leaving 9 bases of the junction unmatched. In DNA, the CDR3 is TGTGCCAGCAGCCGACAGGGCGGTTTGGGAAACACCATATATTTT. As protein: CASSRQGGLGNTIYF.

Comment on this clone: This sample also contains other DNA sequences that code for the same CDR3. This sequence joins TRBV9 and TRBJ1-5, with 8 bases lining up with TRBD1. The CDR3 has 14 residues. In germline, CDR1 is SGDLS, CDR2 YYNGEE. V lost 3 bases and J lost 4; bases outside the gene matches: 3. The CDR3 sequence is CASSATGGNQPQHF. CDR3 DNA: TGTGCCAGCAGCGCAACAGGGGGGAATCAGCCCCAGCATTTT.

This chain's CDR3 is CASSSGTGESYEQYF. Here the CDR3 DNA reads TGTGCCAGCAGCTCTGGGACAGGGGAGTCCTACGAGCAGTACTTC. J is TRBJ2-7 and V is TRBV7-7; TRBD1 aligns across 10 bases. Losses at the gene ends were 4 bases for V and 1 base for J; bases not matched to a gene: 4. CDR3 length: 15 residues. From germline, CDR1 is SSHAT and CDR2 FNYEAQ (reference sequence). Full variable domain (outside the CDR3, taken from reference TRBV7-7 and TRBJ2-7): GAGVSQSPRYKVTKRGQDVTLRCDPISSHATLYWYQQALGQGPEFLTYFNYEAQPDKSGLPSDRFSAERPEGSISTLTIQRTEQRDSAMYRCASSSGTGESYEQYFGPGTRLTVT.

The chain recombines TRBV5-5 with TRBJ2-7; maybe TRBD1 (5 bases). V was shortened by 3 bases and J by 3 bases, with 10 bases between the two germline ends. The CDR3 totals 13 residues. The germline V gene encodes CDR1 SGHKS and CDR2 YYEKEE (reference sequence). The CDR3 sequence is CASSYGQLYEQYF. CDR3 bases: TGTGCCAGCAGCTACGGACAACTCTACGAGCAGTACTTC.

CDR3 protein: CASSLVNSGSSYEQYF. The CDR3 DNA reads TGTGCCAGCAGCTTAGTAAATAGCGGGAGCTCCTACGAGCAGTACTTC. The chain joins TRBV11-2 to TRBJ2-7; 9 nucleotides agree with TRBD2. V shed 1 base, J shed 0 bases, and the junction held 4 bases outside the gene matches. The CDR3 runs to 16 residues. CDR1 and CDR2 (germline): SGHAT, FQNNGV.

This rearrangement joins TRBV18 to TRBJ1-1, with 10 bases lining up with TRBD1. With 5 bases clipped from V and 4 bases from J, the junction kept 10 bases outside the gene matches. Germline-derived CDR1 and CDR2 are KGHSH and LQKENI. CDR3 length: 16 residues. The CDR3 coding sequence is TGTGCCAGCTCAGCCGACAGGGGGCTTTTTAGCACTGAAGCTTTCTTT. It specifies CASSADRGLFSTEAFF. Complete variable domain (other parts from reference TRBV18 and TRBJ1-1): NAGVMQNPRHLVRRRGQEARLRCSPMKGHSHVYWYRQLPEEGLKFMVYLQKENIIDESGMPKERFSAEFPKEGPSILRIQQVVRGDSAAYFCASSADRGLFSTEAFFGQGTRLTVV.

The CDR3, as DNA: TGCAGCTCGCCGGGGGACACTGAAGCTTTCTTT. Its protein product is CSSPGDTEAFF. V usage is TRBV20-1 and J usage is TRBJ1-1, with a tentative D call TRBD1 (5 bases). This CDR3 has 11 residues. CDR1 DFQATT and CDR2 SNEGSKA come from the germline V gene (reference sequence).

This clone appeared once. The chain links TRBV7-8 to TRBJ2-3; 10 nucleotides agree with TRBD2. This CDR3 has 16 residues. Per the germline V gene, CDR1 is SGHVS and CDR2 is FQNEAQ. V gave up 2 bases and J gave up 8 bases; unmatched junction bases: 10. CDR3 protein: CASSLYLGTSEGTQYF. CDR3 DNA: TGTGCCAGCAGCTTATATTTGGGGACTAGCGAAGGTACGCAGTATTTT.

This chain connects TRBV6-1 to TRBJ2-7; D is unclear. Germline CDR1 reads MNHNS; CDR2 reads SASEGT. The CDR3 is 13 residues long. V was shortened by 0 bases and J by 2 bases, with 5 bases between the two germline ends. CDR3 bases: TGTGCCAGCAGTGAAGCACAACCCTACGAGCAGTACTTC. Translating it yields CASSEAQPYEQYF.

The gene calls are TRBV5-5 and TRBJ2-1, with a possible D match to TRBD2 (5 bases). The CDR3 is 15 residues long. Trimming removed 3 bases from V and 4 bases from J, with 14 bases in between. The germline V gene has CDR1 SGHKS and CDR2 YYEKEE (reference sequence). CDR3 bases: TGTGCCAGCAGCTGGCCGGGAAAGATTTACAATGAGCAGTTCTTC. Translation gives CASSWPGKIYNEQFF. The complete variable domain, with remaining parts taken from reference TRBV5-5 and TRBJ2-1, reads DAGVTQSPTHLIKTRGQQVTLRCSPISGHKSVSWYQQVLGQGPQFIFQYYEKEERGRGNFPDRFSARQFPNYSSELNVNALLLGDSALYLCASSWPGKIYNEQFFGPGTRLTVL.

The chain uses TRBV7-2 and TRBJ2-1; 9 nucleotides align to TRBD1. The V segment lost 6 bases and the J segment 4 bases; nucleotides outside the gene matches: 4. This CDR3 is 14 amino acids long. Germline values: CDR1 SGHTA, CDR2 FQGNSA. The CDR3 here is CASRGTGSYNEQFF. CDR3 DNA sequence: TGTGCCAGCAGAGGGACAGGGAGTTACAATGAGCAGTTCTTC.

The chain has TRBV19 and TRBJ1-6; TRBD1 matches 8 bases. The CDR3 has 14 amino acids. The germline CDR1 and CDR2 sequences are LNHDA and SQIVND (reference sequence). The ends lost 8 bases at V and 8 bases at J; junction bases unmatched: 8. The CDR3 loop reads CASRTGGIYSPLHF. In DNA form, the CDR3 reads TGTGCCAGTCGAACAGGGGGAATATATTCACCCCTCCACTTT.

The chain employs TRBV28 and TRBJ2-6; D gene uncertain. Germline loops: CDR1 MDHEN, CDR2 SYDVKM. Deletions cut 5 bases from V and 0 bases from J, with 8 bases between. There are 15 residues in the CDR3. The CDR3 sequence is CASSPRHSGANVLTF. The DNA for the CDR3 is TGTGCCAGCAGTCCCCGACACTCTGGGGCCAACGTCCTGACTTTC.

The chain has TRBV2 and TRBJ2-1; D unclear. Germline CDR1 reads SNHLY; CDR2 reads FYNNEI. V was shortened by 9 bases and J by 10 bases, with 16 bases between the two germline ends. The CDR3 extends over 12 amino acids. CDR3 in amino acids: CASLTLPLEQFF. The CDR3 DNA follows: TGTGCCAGTTTAACTTTACCCCTAGAGCAGTTCTTC.

The chain employs TRBV3-1 (or the pseudogene TRBV3-2) and TRBJ1-1; 8 positions match TRBD1. V gave up 4 bases and J gave up 1 base; unmatched junction bases: 14. The CDR3 runs to 18 residues. Germline CDR1 is LGHDT and CDR2 is YNNKEL (reference sequence). CDR3 DNA: TGTGCCAGCAGCCCAGGACAGGGCTCAGGGAAACCGAACACTGAAGCTTTCTTT. It codes for CASSPGQGSGKPNTEAFF.

This chain joins TRBV14 and TRBJ1-2; the D is unclear. Germline V gene data show CDR1 as SGHDN and CDR2 as FVKESK. V lost 4 bases to trimming and J lost 7 bases, with 13 bases between them. CDR3 length equals 13 residues. The CDR3 DNA reads TGTGCCAGCAGCCCTAGACGGAGCAGTGGCTACACCTTC. It specifies CASSPRRSSGYTF.

CDR3 bases: TGTGCCAGCAGCCCCAGGGCAGGGGTTGCCGGTTCACCCCTCCACTTT. This sequence encodes CASSPRAGVAGSPLHF. The rearrangement links TRBV5-4 to TRBJ1-6; possible D gene TRBD1, 6 bases. The CDR3 covers 16 residues. In germline, CDR1 is SGHNT, CDR2 YYREEE (reference sequence). Trimming took 4 bases from V and 9 from J, leaving 20 bases between them.

V and J are TRBV19 and TRBJ1-5; D is undetermined. The CDR3 has 12 amino acids. Germline CDR1 LNHDA, CDR2 SQIVND (reference sequence). Trimming removed 6 bases from V and 5 bases from J, with 8 bases in between. CDR3 sequence (DNA): TGTGCCAGTAGACAGTCGCATCAGCCCCAGCATTTT. Translating it yields CASRQSHQPQHF.

The chain couples TRBV24-1 to TRBJ2-7; no clear D gene. V was pared by 3 bases and J by 5 bases, with 13 bases between. Germline CDR1 and CDR2: KGHDR and SFDVKD. The CDR3 runs to 14 residues. The CDR3 DNA reads TGTGCCACCAGTGATCCAGGAAGACCCCACGAGCAGTACTTC. Residues: CATSDPGRPHEQYF.

The chain carries TRBV4-1 and TRBJ1-4; D gene unclear. The CDR3 consists of 14 residues. Germline CDR1 MGHRA, CDR2 YSYEKL. The ends were cut back, 1 base at V and 7 bases at J, with 10 bases in the middle. CDR3 in amino acids: CASSQVEFVEKLFF. CDR3 sequence (DNA): TGCGCCAGCAGCCAAGTAGAATTCGTTGAAAAACTGTTTTTT.

The genes are TRBV12-3 or TRBV12-4 and TRBJ1-5, with D hard to call. With 5 bases removed from V and 7 bases from J, the gap between germline ends came to 12 bases. The CDR3 loop spans 13 amino acids. The CDR3 DNA follows: TGTGCCAGCAGTCGTGGACGAGGGCAGCCCCAGCATTTT. This sequence encodes CASSRGRGQPQHF.

The V call is TRBV2, the J call TRBJ1-2; no clear D gene. Germline V CDR1 and CDR2: SNHLY, FYNNEI. The CDR3 is made up of 15 amino acids. The ends were cut back, 4 bases at V and 4 bases at J, with 16 bases in the middle. The CDR3 protein is CASSGVRRETYGYTF. Written as DNA, the CDR3 is TGTGCCAGCAGTGGGGTGCGGAGGGAGACCTATGGCTACACCTTC.

The genes are TRBV3-1 (or the pseudogene TRBV3-2) and TRBJ2-5, with 9 bases that match TRBD1. V was pared by 3 bases and J by 4 bases, with 12 bases of the junction left unmatched. The CDR3 length is 17 residues. Germline CDR1 LGHDT, CDR2 YNNKEL (reference sequence). As DNA, the CDR3 is TGTGCCAGCAGCCAGCAAGTTGGGACAGGGCGGATAGAGACCCAGTACTTC. This codes for CASSQQVGTGRIETQYF.

V is TRBV18 and J is TRBJ2-3; D remains unclear. Germline CDR1 is KGHSH and CDR2 is LQKENI. V was trimmed by 0 bases and J by 5 bases, leaving 6 bases between them. The CDR3 is 13 amino acids. The CDR3 nucleotides are TGTGCCAGCTCACCACCTTTTCAAGATACGCAGTATTTT. Translation: CASSPPFQDTQYF.

The chain employs TRBV30 and TRBJ1-1, with no clear D. The length of the CDR3 is 12 residues. V gave up 2 bases and J gave up 7 bases, with 11 bases separating them. CDR1 is GTSNPN and CDR2 is SVGIG in the germline V gene (reference sequence). Here the CDR3 DNA reads TGTGCCTGGAGTTCGGACTGGTATGAAGCTTTCTTT. This sequence encodes CAWSSDWYEAFF.

This clone came up once. The V gene is TRBV21-1, the J gene TRBJ1-4; the table's TRBD1 call for D was not verified on the DNA. TRBV21-1 is annotated as a pseudogene. The CDR3 covers 16 residues. CDR3 nucleotide sequence: TGTGCCAGCAGCAAAGCGCAGTACAGGGGAAGTGAAAAACTGTTTTTT. This encodes CASSKAQYRGSEKLFF.

V is TRBV25-1 and J is TRBJ1-4; D not certain. V lost 4 bases to trimming and J lost 8 bases, with 5 bases between them. From germline, CDR1 is MGHDK and CDR2 SYGVNS. CDR3 length: 11 amino acids. CDR3 sequence reads: CASSAGEKLFF. Here the CDR3 DNA reads TGTGCCAGCAGTGCGGGAGAAAAACTGTTTTTT.

The gene calls are TRBV19 and TRBJ2-3; 11 nucleotides line up with TRBD2. Trimming removed 5 bases from V and 0 bases from J; junction bases left unmatched: 4. Germline V gene sequence: CDR1 LNHDA, CDR2 SQIVND (reference sequence). CDR3 length: 16 residues. The DNA of the CDR3 is TGTGCCAGTAGTGTGGGACTAGCGGCTAGCACAGATACGCAGTATTTT. This translates into CASSVGLAASTDTQYF.

CDR3 loop: CASSVTRDRLLSGANVLTF. The CDR3 DNA follows: TGTGCCAGCAGTGTCACCCGGGACAGGCTACTCTCTGGGGCCAACGTCCTGACTTTC. The chain joins TRBV2 to TRBJ2-6, with 8 bases lining up with TRBD1. Germline V gives CDR1 SNHLY, CDR2 FYNNEI. The CDR3 is 19 amino acids. Trimming took 4 bases from V and 0 from J; bases not matched to a gene: 11.

The rearrangement links TRBV21-1 to TRBJ1-3; TRBD1, as called in the table, went unchecked against the DNA. TRBV21-1 is listed as a pseudogene. This CDR3 region has 16 residues. As DNA, the CDR3 is TGTGCCAGCAGCAAAAAGGGGGAGCTGTGGGGAAACACCATATATTTT. It encodes CASSKKGELWGNTIYF.

The gene calls are TRBV4-1 and TRBJ1-4; D not certain. This CDR3 is 15 amino acids long. From germline, CDR1 is MGHRA and CDR2 YSYEKL. This chain's CDR3 is CVRAGSTLGNEKLFF. DNA of the CDR3: TGCGTTCGGGCGGGAAGTACCTTAGGTAATGAAAAACTGTTTTTT.

The chain is built from TRBV28 and TRBJ1-5, with 7 bases identical to TRBD1. Germline-derived CDR1 and CDR2 are MDHEN and SYDVKM. CDR3 length equals 14 residues. V was pared by 6 bases and J by 9 bases, with 11 bases of the junction left unmatched. The CDR3 is CASSPRQGLSPQHF. CDR3 sequence (DNA): TGTGCCAGCAGCCCTAGACAGGGTCTTTCGCCCCAGCATTTT.